The T cell receptor (beta chain) under discussion was sequenced for a study of radiotherapy plus CTLA-4 blockade in lung cancer. Study results and caveats: TCR clones originating in tumors grew in number in blood after radiotherapy plus ipilimumab.

The germline CDR1 and CDR2 sequences are LNHDA and SQIVND (reference sequence). Trimming took 5 bases from V and 4 from J, leaving 17 bases between them. CDR3 size: 15 residues. TCRdb's copy holds only in-frame clones and misses some; the assay was immunoSEQ multiplex PCR. Seen here are over 75,000 clones, about four fifths observed once, and the top ten hold 0.65% to 0.9%. For this clone: Its specificity is not known.

This specimen consisted of peripheral blood, obtained from a patient treated with radiotherapy plus ipilimumab. This clonotype was obtained from a human donor with non-small cell lung cancer who had stable disease on radiotherapy plus ipilimumab. This sequence joins TRBV19 and TRBJ1-2; maybe TRBD1 (5 bases). CDR3 protein: CASSPPETDLYGYTF. The CDR3 region has the DNA TGTGCCAGTAGTCCTCCCGAGACAGACCTCTATGGCTACACCTTC.